Listed below are T cell receptor beta chains from one sample, sequenced in a study of glioma-infiltrating T cells after dendritic cell vaccination. Clones were read by immunoSEQ multiplex PCR, and TCRdb kept only the in-frame ones, dropping some. The sample records tens of thousands of clones, around 85% being singletons. The source material was blood, sampled after dendritic cell vaccination. These receptors were collected from a human donor with glioblastoma. Each CDR3 is given without its conserved first and last residue. Fields, in order: J gene, V gene, CDR3 protein.

j_call: TRBJ1-2; v_call: TRBV9; cdr3_aa: ASSVQDRGPSTNYGYT
j_call: TRBJ1-1; v_call: TRBV28; cdr3_aa: ASRLPGQLEAF
j_call: TRBJ2-2; v_call: TRBV2; cdr3_aa: ASSEQGTNTGELF
j_call: TRBJ2-7; v_call: TRBV5-1; cdr3_aa: ASSLLTGGGYEQY
j_call: TRBJ2-5; v_call: TRBV29-1; cdr3_aa: SGQVGQTQY
j_call: TRBJ2-7; v_call: TRBV9; cdr3_aa: ASSVGLQGGNEQY
j_call: TRBJ1-1; v_call: TRBV19; cdr3_aa: ASSIDLPGRRSDTEAF
j_call: TRBJ2-1; v_call: TRBV4-1; cdr3_aa: ASSQGQGAYEQF
j_call: TRBJ2-7; v_call: TRBV30; cdr3_aa: AWAGRKREDSYEQY
j_call: TRBJ2-1; v_call: TRBV18; cdr3_aa: ASSRTDLYNEQF
j_call: TRBJ1-4; v_call: TRBV10-2; cdr3_aa: ASSESTATNEKLF
j_call: TRBJ1-1; v_call: TRBV7-2; cdr3_aa: ASSLTVNTEAF
j_call: TRBJ1-1; v_call: TRBV5-4; cdr3_aa: ASSLALTEFNTEAF
j_call: TRBJ2-3; v_call: TRBV7-2; cdr3_aa: ASSLAGLAGDGATDTQY
j_call: TRBJ1-1; v_call: TRBV19; cdr3_aa: ASSILLVENTEAF
j_call: TRBJ2-2; v_call: TRBV11-3; cdr3_aa: ASSGDRGETGELF
j_call: TRBJ1-3; v_call: TRBV28; cdr3_aa: ASKSSGNTIY
j_call: TRBJ1-1; v_call: TRBV7-2; cdr3_aa: ASSLADRIMNTEAF
j_call: TRBJ1-1; v_call: TRBV6-5; cdr3_aa: ASSYSPGNTEAF
j_call: TRBJ2-4; v_call: TRBV18; cdr3_aa: ASSPRQGAAKNIQY
j_call: TRBJ1-2; v_call: TRBV19; cdr3_aa: ASNGDRGIYGYT
j_call: TRBJ2-1; v_call: TRBV2; cdr3_aa: ASRDGQGQF
j_call: TRBJ1-2; v_call: TRBV19; cdr3_aa: ASSIDRGGRPDYGYT
j_call: TRBJ2-7; v_call: TRBV10-3; cdr3_aa: AISEPGQRSSYEQY
j_call: TRBJ1-5; v_call: TRBV6-5; cdr3_aa: ASSFIQEGPQH
j_call: TRBJ2-5; v_call: TRBV7-9; cdr3_aa: ASSPSRTRPPEHQETQY
j_call: TRBJ2-3; v_call: TRBV21-1; cdr3_aa: ASKGQGCSSTDTQY
j_call: TRBJ2-2; v_call: TRBV5-1; cdr3_aa: ASRSRGAIPGPPGELF
j_call: -; v_call: TRBV6-5; cdr3_aa: ASTSGTAYEQY
j_call: TRBJ2-5; v_call: TRBV18; cdr3_aa: ASSPNRVKETQY
j_call: TRBJ2-5; v_call: TRBV9; cdr3_aa: ASSGEQGIGETQY
j_call: TRBJ2-3; v_call: TRBV6-4; cdr3_aa: ASSVAGGVTDTQY
j_call: TRBJ2-3; v_call: TRBV5-4; cdr3_aa: ASSLKGGTDTQY
j_call: TRBJ1-2; v_call: TRBV7-9; cdr3_aa: ASSFGQGASNYGYT
j_call: TRBJ2-7; v_call: TRBV18; cdr3_aa: ASSPGQSSYEQY
j_call: TRBJ1-2; v_call: TRBV11-2; cdr3_aa: ASSRGGGGVDGYT
j_call: TRBJ1-1; v_call: TRBV5-4; cdr3_aa: ASSSDRGFTEAF
j_call: TRBJ2-5; v_call: TRBV9; cdr3_aa: ASSESGLAWETQY
j_call: TRBJ1-5; v_call: TRBV19; cdr3_aa: ASKDRGSNQPQH
j_call: TRBJ1-1; v_call: TRBV9; cdr3_aa: ASSVDGAGEFTEAF
j_call: TRBJ2-3; v_call: TRBV7-9; cdr3_aa: ASSPWANEQDTQY
j_call: TRBJ1-1; v_call: TRBV6-5; cdr3_aa: ASTGTSPNTEAF
j_call: TRBJ2-7; v_call: TRBV19; cdr3_aa: ASSRDRGYEQY
j_call: TRBJ1-1; v_call: TRBV28; cdr3_aa: ASSPRTGWNTEAF
j_call: TRBJ2-1; v_call: TRBV6-5; cdr3_aa: ASSTTQYNEQF
j_call: TRBJ2-3; v_call: TRBV2; cdr3_aa: ASRDSGRSTDTQY
j_call: TRBJ2-3; v_call: TRBV5-4; cdr3_aa: ASSLRVKQDTDTQY
j_call: TRBJ2-7; v_call: TRBV20-1; cdr3_aa: SGHTTYEQY